The 27 T cell receptor beta chains reported below all come from one sample, sequenced in a study of blood T cells in healthy people across ages (dated by TCRdb to about 2015). The library came from 5' RACE. Sequencing took place on an Illumina HiSeq 2500. The second PCR ran for roughly 7 to 12 cycles and used a J-beta primer mix along with a sample-barcoded 5' primer. TCRdb trimmed the raw reads at Q25, called clones with MiXCR and kept productive beta chains. Merged by CDR3 protein, the rows form single entries marked with the most common genes and DNA. The sample yields hundreds of thousands of distinct CDR3 sequences; roughly 31% were counted once. The ten largest clones capture less than 20% of the sample. The sequenced sample consisted of blood. Receptors originate from a woman of 80 years or more in good health.

Comment on this clonotype: A read error is possible here, since a much larger clone lies one base away. The chain links TRBV7-2 to TRBJ1-5; TRBD1 matches at 8 bases. Per the germline V gene, CDR1 is SGHTA and CDR2 is FQGNSA. CDR3 length: 18 amino acids. The CDR3 spells CVSSSHRPGGLGNQPQHF. CDR3 nucleotides: TGTGTCAGCAGCTCCCACCGACCAGGGGGCCTTGGCAATCAGCCCCAGCATTTT.

This clonotype was seen only a few times. The chain joins TRBV9 to TRBJ1-5; 7 nucleotides align to TRBD1. V gave up 3 bases and J gave up 0 bases; unmatched junction bases: 3. The CDR3 is 15 residues long. Germline CDR1 and CDR2: SGDLS and YYNGEE. Here the CDR3 DNA reads TGTGCCAGCAGCGACGGGACAGATAGCAATCAGCCCCAGCATTTT. Translation gives CASSDGTDSNQPQHF. Variable domain in full (rest from reference TRBV9 and TRBJ1-5): DSGVTQTPKHLITATGQRVTLRCSPRSGDLSVYWYQQSLDQGLQFLIQYYNGEERAKGNILERFSAQQFPDLHSELNLSSLELGDSALYFCASSDGTDSNQPQHFGDGTRLSIL.

This clonotype showed up many times. The chain employs TRBV6-2 or TRBV6-3 and TRBJ2-3; 9 bases fit TRBD2. Trimming cost V 2 bases and J 4 bases; bases outside gene matches: 1. Germline CDR1 reads MNHEY; CDR2 reads SVGEGT. The CDR3 consists of 14 residues. DNA for the CDR3: TGTGCCAGCAGTTACGCGGGGGGGCCAGATACGCAGTATTTT. It specifies CASSYAGGPDTQYF.

This clonotype has just a few counts. This chain links TRBV21-1 with TRBJ2-1; the table's TRBD2 call for D was not verified on the DNA. TRBV21-1 represents a pseudogene. CDR3 length: 17 amino acids. CDR3 DNA sequence: TGTGCCAGCAGCCCCTTAATGGTGGGACTAGCAAGGAATGAGCAGTTCTTC. Amino acid sequence: CASSPLMVGLARNEQFF.

There are many counts of this clonotype. The chain employs TRBV5-1 and TRBJ2-5; 7 nucleotides agree with TRBD1. This CDR3 has 15 amino acids. Germline V lookup: CDR1 SGHRS, CDR2 YFSETQ. Trimming removed 0 bases from V and 2 bases from J; junction bases left unmatched: 4. CDR3 in amino acids: CASSLGDSGQETQYF. The CDR3 DNA reads as TGCGCCAGCAGCTTGGGGGACAGCGGACAAGAGACCCAGTACTTC.

The J gene is TRBJ2-1, the V gene TRBV6-5, with TRBD2 matching 8 bases. There are 15 residues in the CDR3. The V and J ends lost 2 bases and 10 bases, in that order; junction bases with no gene match: 10. Germline CDR1 reads MNHEY; CDR2 reads SVGAGI. The CDR3: CASSYRREGREEQFF. The CDR3 nucleotides read TGTGCCAGCAGTTACAGACGGGAGGGCCGGGAGGAGCAGTTCTTC.

The table lists this clonotype with a count of one. The gene calls are TRBV6-2 or TRBV6-3 and TRBJ2-5, with D possibly TRBD1 on 5 matching bases. The J call could be wrong; TRBJ2-7 is a better fit for the DNA end. The CDR3 is 13 residues long. Germline V gives CDR1 MNHEY, CDR2 SVGEGT. CDR3 loop: CASSYSNRCEQYF. The CDR3 bases are TGTGCCAGCAGTTACTCGAACAGGTGCGAGCAGTACTTC.

J is TRBJ1-5 and V is TRBV6-1; 7 nucleotides line up with TRBD1. CDR3 length equals 15 residues. CDR1 is MNHNS and CDR2 is SASEGT in the germline V gene. V dropped 6 bases and J dropped 5; count of bases not matched to a gene: 10. This CDR3 is CASRTRQGPHQPQHF. In nucleotides, the CDR3 is TGTGCCAGCAGAACCAGACAGGGTCCTCATCAGCCCCAGCATTTT.

The chain uses TRBV4-2 and TRBJ2-7; D not certain. The V gene's germline CDR1 is LGHNA and CDR2 YNFKEQ. The CDR3 is 13 amino acids. V was clipped by 3 bases and J by 4 bases, with 10 bases between them. The CDR3 here is CASSHVDLYEQYF. The DNA for the CDR3 is TGTGCCAGCAGCCATGTCGACTTGTACGAGCAGTACTTC.

This clonotype was found many times. The CDR3 is CASSPGTGVLYEQYF. As DNA, the CDR3 is TGTGCCAGCAGTCCCGGGACAGGGGTTCTCTACGAGCAGTACTTC. V gene TRBV12-3 or TRBV12-4 combines with J gene TRBJ2-7, with 10 nucleotides matching TRBD1. The CDR3 spans 15 residues. J gave up 3 bases and V 5 bases, and 7 bases lay outside the gene matches.

In its sample, this clonotype was seen many times. The chain uses TRBV7-9 and TRBJ2-7; 8 positions agree with TRBD2. The germline CDR1 and CDR2 sequences are SEHNR and FQNEAQ (reference sequence). The trim removed 1 base at V and 1 base at J, leaving 6 bases unmatched. This CDR3 comprises 16 residues. CDR3 residues: CASSLGRGAPSYEQYF. In nucleotides, the CDR3 is TGTGCCAGCAGCTTAGGGCGGGGGGCCCCATCCTACGAGCAGTACTTC.

In this sample, this clonotype turned up a few times. This may arise from a read error, as a much more abundant clone is one base away. The chain uses TRBV20-1 and TRBJ2-4, with D possibly TRBD1 on 7 matching bases. Germline CDR1 reads DFQATT; CDR2 reads SNEGSKA (reference sequence). Deletions cut 3 bases from V and 13 bases from J, with 25 bases between. This CDR3 contains 15 residues. Here the CDR3 DNA reads TGCAGTGCTAGGGAGGGGGCGGGGTGGTTCGATGAGCAGTACTTC. This gives the protein CSAREGAGWFDEQYF.

Many counts were recorded for this clonotype. V gene TRBV5-1 combines with J gene TRBJ2-1, with 7 bases aligning to TRBD1. The CDR3 runs 14 residues. The V and J ends lost 2 bases and 5 bases, in that order; junction bases with no gene match: 4. From germline, CDR1 is SGHRS and CDR2 YFSETQ. This CDR3 reads CASSLRTGDNEQFF. In DNA, the CDR3 is TGCGCCAGCAGCTTAAGGACAGGAGACAATGAGCAGTTCTTC.

In this sample, this clonotype turned up many times. This sequence joins TRBV5-1 and TRBJ1-2; D gene ambiguous. CDR1 SGHRS and CDR2 YFSETQ come from the germline V gene. V was trimmed by 4 bases and J by 0 bases, leaving 10 bases between them. The CDR3 has 14 residues. The CDR3 spells CASSPLGTNYGYTF. The DNA for the CDR3 is TGCGCCAGCAGCCCCCTGGGCACTAACTATGGCTACACCTTC.

A word on this clonotype: Given a much more abundant clone one base away, this may be a read error. The rearrangement uses TRBV3-1 and TRBJ2-7; D perhaps matches TRBD1 (5 bases). The germline V gene has CDR1 LGHDT and CDR2 YNNKEL (reference sequence). The CDR3 totals 14 residues. CDR3 nucleotide sequence: TGTACCAGCAGCCGCCCAGGGTTCTCCTACGAGCAGTACTTC. As protein: CTSSRPGFSYEQYF.

This clonotype occurred many times. The chain couples TRBV27 to TRBJ2-1; 12 bases agree with TRBD2. Looked up from germline, CDR1 is MNHEY and CDR2 is SMNVEV (reference sequence). The CDR3 consists of 15 residues. V lost 3 bases and J lost 7; bases outside the gene matches: 4. CDR3 sequence reads: CASSFQGLAGNEQFF. The CDR3 DNA reads as TGTGCCAGCAGTTTTCAAGGACTAGCGGGGAATGAGCAGTTCTTC.

This clonotype was seen ten or more times. V gene TRBV15 combines with J gene TRBJ2-7, with 7 bases aligning to TRBD2. The CDR3 spans 15 residues. J lost 6 bases, V lost 0 bases, and 8 bases had no gene match. Germline CDR1 is LNHNV and CDR2 is YYDKDF (reference sequence). In nucleotides, the CDR3 is TGTGCCACCAGCAGAGATCACAGCGGGGCTGGCGAGCAGTACTTC. Translating it yields CATSRDHSGAGEQYF.

This clonotype has only a few counts. This sequence joins TRBV30 and TRBJ1-5; no definite D call. Trimming stripped 4 bases from V and 4 bases from J, with 11 bases between. CDR1 and CDR2 from the germline V gene are GTSNPN and SVGIG (reference sequence). The CDR3 consists of 13 residues. The CDR3 DNA reads as TGTGCCTGGACCCGGGAGGGTAATCAGCCCCAGCATTTT. Translated: CAWTREGNQPQHF.

The rearrangement joins TRBV25-1 to TRBJ2-5, with 14 bases fitting TRBD2. With 10 bases clipped from V and 12 bases from J, the junction kept 10 bases outside the gene matches. This CDR3 has 13 residues. In germline, CDR1 is MGHDK, CDR2 SYGVNS. The CDR3 DNA reads TGTGCCACGGGACTAGCGGGGGCCTACGAGGAGTACTTC. The encoded protein is CATGLAGAYEEYF.

This clonotype was counted a single time. A much more abundant neighbour one base away suggests this may be a read error. This rearrangement joins TRBV5-5 to TRBJ2-1, with D possibly matching TRBD2 (6 bases). Germline CDR1 SGHKS, CDR2 YYEKEE (reference sequence). This CDR3 contains 17 residues. Between the trimmed V and J ends, which lost 0 bases and 0 bases, there was a span of 13 bases. This CDR3 is CASSLVSGVNSYNEQFF. The CDR3 DNA is TGTGCCAGCAGCTTGGTGTCGGGGGTAAACTCCTACAATGAGCAGTTCTTC. The variable domain in full, with the rest retrieved from reference TRBV5-5 and TRBJ2-1, is DAGVTQSPTHLIKTRGQQVTLRCSPISGHKSVSWYQQVLGQGPQFIFQYYEKEERGRGNFPDRFSARQFPNYSSELNVNALLLGDSALYLCASSLVSGVNSYNEQFFGPGTRLTVL.

This clonotype was observed a few times. The DNA for the CDR3 is TGCGCCAGCAGTCTCCTCCTGGGGGACACTGAAGCTTTCTTT. It codes for CASSLLLGDTEAFF. The V and J genes are TRBV5-1 and TRBJ1-1; TRBD1 is a possible D gene (5 bases). CDR1 SGHRS and CDR2 YFSETQ come from the germline V gene. The CDR3 is made up of 14 amino acids. V lost 5 bases, J lost 3 bases, and 14 bases lay in between.

This clonotype was seen repeatedly, ten times or more. This chain uses TRBV3-1 with TRBJ2-1, with 8 bases that match TRBD2. Germline lookup yields CDR1 LGHDT and CDR2 YNNKEL (reference sequence). The CDR3 sequence is 15 residues long. Unmatched junction bases numbered 8, after V lost 4 bases and J lost 6 bases. The CDR3 reads CASSPRGGLANEQFF. The CDR3, as DNA: TGTGCCAGCAGCCCTCGGGGGGGCCTTGCCAATGAGCAGTTCTTC.

This chain links TRBV7-3 with TRBJ2-5, with D perhaps matching TRBD2 (7 bases). CDR1 is SGHTA, CDR2 FQGTGA, per germline. The CDR3 is made up of 13 amino acids. V was pared by 4 bases and J by 13 bases, with 19 bases between. The CDR3 sequence is CASSSLGGGERYF. The CDR3 bases are TGTGCCAGCAGCTCCCTAGGGGGGGGCGAGCGGTACTTC.

This clonotype was recorded a few times. This chain connects TRBV7-8 to TRBJ1-5; the D gene is possibly TRBD1 (6 bases). CDR3 length: 16 residues. CDR1 SGHVS and CDR2 FQNEAQ come from the germline V gene. V lost 1 base and J lost 4, with 14 bases in between. The chain's CDR3 is CASSLGRGTGNQPQHF. As DNA, the CDR3 is TGTGCCAGCAGCTTAGGCAGGGGAACGGGGAATCAGCCCCAGCATTTT.

V and J are TRBV9 and TRBJ2-5; the D gene is possibly TRBD1 (5 bases). The length of the CDR3 is 15 residues. V lost 2 bases to trimming and J lost 4 bases, with 15 bases between them. The germline gives CDR1 SGDLS, CDR2 YYNGEE. The CDR3 sequence: CASSVAGFSGETQYF. DNA of the CDR3: TGTGCCAGCAGCGTTGCAGGGTTTTCGGGAGAGACCCAGTACTTC.

This clonotype was seen ten or more times. This chain connects TRBV6-1 to TRBJ2-1; TRBD1 might be the D (6 bases). Trimming took 3 bases from V and 4 from J, leaving 13 bases between them. CDR1 is MNHNS, CDR2 SASEGT, per germline. The CDR3 length is 15 residues. The CDR3 sequence: CASSDRDKVYNEQFF. The CDR3 DNA follows: TGTGCCAGCAGTGACCGGGACAAAGTTTACAATGAGCAGTTCTTC.

This clonotype came up a few times. V gene TRBV30 combines with J gene TRBJ2-5, with 8 nucleotides matching TRBD2. Germline V gene lookup returns CDR1 GTSNPN and CDR2 SVGIG (reference sequence). J was trimmed by 5 bases and V by 0 bases; bases with no gene match: 8. The CDR3 loop spans 15 amino acids. For the CDR3, the DNA is TGTGCCTGGAGTGTACCGGGGGGGCCCGAGGAGACCCAGTACTTC. Translated: CAWSVPGGPEETQYF.